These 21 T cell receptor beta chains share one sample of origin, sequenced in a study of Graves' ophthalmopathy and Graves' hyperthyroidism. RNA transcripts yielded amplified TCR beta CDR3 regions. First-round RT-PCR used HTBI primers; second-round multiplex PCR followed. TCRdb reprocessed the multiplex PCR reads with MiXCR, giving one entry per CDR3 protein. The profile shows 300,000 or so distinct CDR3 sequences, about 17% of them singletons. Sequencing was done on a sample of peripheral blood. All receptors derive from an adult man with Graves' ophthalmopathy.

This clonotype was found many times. The CDR3 spells CASALGGSGTGELFF. The CDR3 DNA follows: TGTGCCAGCGCCTTGGGGGGGTCGGGCACCGGGGAGCTGTTTTTT. V usage is TRBV7-8 and J usage is TRBJ2-2; TRBD2 matches at 7 bases. Per germline, CDR1 SGHVS and CDR2 FQNEAQ. This CDR3 has 15 residues. Unmatched junction bases numbered 10, after V lost 8 bases and J lost 4 bases.

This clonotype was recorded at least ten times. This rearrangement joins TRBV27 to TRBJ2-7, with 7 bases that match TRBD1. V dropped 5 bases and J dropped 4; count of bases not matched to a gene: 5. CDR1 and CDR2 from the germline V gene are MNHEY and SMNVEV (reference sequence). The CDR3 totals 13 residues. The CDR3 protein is CASSLTGWYEQYF. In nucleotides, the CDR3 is TGTGCCAGCAGTCTGACAGGGTGGTACGAGCAGTACTTC.

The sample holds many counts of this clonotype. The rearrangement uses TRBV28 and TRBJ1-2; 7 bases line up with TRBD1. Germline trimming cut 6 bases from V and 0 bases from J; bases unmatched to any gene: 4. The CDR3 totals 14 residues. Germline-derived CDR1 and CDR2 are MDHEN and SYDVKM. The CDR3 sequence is CASRKGQPNYGYTF. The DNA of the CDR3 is TGTGCCAGCAGAAAGGGACAGCCTAACTATGGCTACACCTTC.

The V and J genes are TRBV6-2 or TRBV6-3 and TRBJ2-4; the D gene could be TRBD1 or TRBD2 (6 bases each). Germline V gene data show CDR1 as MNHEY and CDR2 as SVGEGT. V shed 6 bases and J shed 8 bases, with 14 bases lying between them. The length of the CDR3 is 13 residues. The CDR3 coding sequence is TGTGCCAGCAGGAGAGTGGAGGGGGACATTCAGTACTTC. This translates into CASRRVEGDIQYF.

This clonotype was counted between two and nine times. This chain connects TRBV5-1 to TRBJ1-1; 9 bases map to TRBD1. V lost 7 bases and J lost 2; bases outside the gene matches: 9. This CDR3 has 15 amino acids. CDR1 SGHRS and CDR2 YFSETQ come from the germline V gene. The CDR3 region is CASGGWGQGNTEAFF. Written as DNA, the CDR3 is TGCGCCAGCGGTGGCTGGGGACAGGGAAACACTGAAGCTTTCTTT.

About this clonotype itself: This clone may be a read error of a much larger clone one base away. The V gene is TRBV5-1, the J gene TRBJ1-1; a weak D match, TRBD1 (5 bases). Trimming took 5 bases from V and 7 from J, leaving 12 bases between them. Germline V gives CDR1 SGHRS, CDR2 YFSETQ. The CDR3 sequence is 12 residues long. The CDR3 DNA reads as TGCGCCAGCAGGAACAGGTGTGATGAAGCTTTCTTT. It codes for CASRNRCDEAFF.

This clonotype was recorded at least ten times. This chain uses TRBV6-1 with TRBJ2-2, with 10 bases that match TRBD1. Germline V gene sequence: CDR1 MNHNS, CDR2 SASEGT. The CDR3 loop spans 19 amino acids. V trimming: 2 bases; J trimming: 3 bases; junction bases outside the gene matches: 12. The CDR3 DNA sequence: TGTGCCAGCAGTGAAAAAAACCTTCCGGGACAGGGGCACACCGGGGAGCTGTTTTTT. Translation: CASSEKNLPGQGHTGELFF.

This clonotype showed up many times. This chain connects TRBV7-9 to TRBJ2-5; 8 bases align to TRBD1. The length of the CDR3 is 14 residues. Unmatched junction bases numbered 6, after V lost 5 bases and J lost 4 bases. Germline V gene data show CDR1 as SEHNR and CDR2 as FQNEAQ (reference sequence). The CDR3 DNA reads TGTGCCAGCAGCACCCGGACAGGGACAGAGACCCAGTACTTC. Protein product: CASSTRTGTETQYF.

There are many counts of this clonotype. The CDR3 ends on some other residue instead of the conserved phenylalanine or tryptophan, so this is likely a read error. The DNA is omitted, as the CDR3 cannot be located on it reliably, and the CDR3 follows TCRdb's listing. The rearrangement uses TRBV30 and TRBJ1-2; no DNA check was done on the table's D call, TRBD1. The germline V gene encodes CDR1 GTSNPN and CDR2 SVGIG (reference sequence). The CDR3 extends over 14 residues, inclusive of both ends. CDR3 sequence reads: CAWSPGGRGRSYSI.

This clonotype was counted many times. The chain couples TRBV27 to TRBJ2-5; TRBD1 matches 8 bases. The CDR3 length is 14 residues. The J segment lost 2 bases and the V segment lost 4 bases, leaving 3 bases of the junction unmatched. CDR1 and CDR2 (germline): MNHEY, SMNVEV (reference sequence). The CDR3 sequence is CASSWTGRQETQYF. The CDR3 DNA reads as TGTGCCAGCAGTTGGACAGGGAGACAAGAGACCCAGTACTTC.

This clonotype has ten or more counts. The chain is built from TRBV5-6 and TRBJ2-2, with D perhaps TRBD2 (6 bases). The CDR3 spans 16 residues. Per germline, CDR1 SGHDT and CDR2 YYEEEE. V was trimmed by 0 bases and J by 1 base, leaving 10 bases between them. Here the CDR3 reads CASSLGGVGNTGELFF. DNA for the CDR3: TGTGCCAGCAGCTTGGGCGGGGTCGGGAACACCGGGGAGCTGTTTTTT.

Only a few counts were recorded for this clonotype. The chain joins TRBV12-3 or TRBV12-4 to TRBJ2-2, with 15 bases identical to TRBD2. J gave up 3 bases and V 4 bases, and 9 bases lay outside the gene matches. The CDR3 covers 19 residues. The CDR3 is CASSSGTSGGLSDTGELFF. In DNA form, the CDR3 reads TGTGCCAGCAGTTCAGGGACTAGCGGGGGGCTGTCGGACACCGGGGAGCTGTTTTTT.

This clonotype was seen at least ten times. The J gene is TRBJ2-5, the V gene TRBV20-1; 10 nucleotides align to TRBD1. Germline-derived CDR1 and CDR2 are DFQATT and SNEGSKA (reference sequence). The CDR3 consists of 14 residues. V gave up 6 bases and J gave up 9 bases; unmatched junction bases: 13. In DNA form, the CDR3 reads TGCAGTGCAAAGACAGGGGGCGTACGCGGGGCCCAGTACTTC. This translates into CSAKTGGVRGAQYF.

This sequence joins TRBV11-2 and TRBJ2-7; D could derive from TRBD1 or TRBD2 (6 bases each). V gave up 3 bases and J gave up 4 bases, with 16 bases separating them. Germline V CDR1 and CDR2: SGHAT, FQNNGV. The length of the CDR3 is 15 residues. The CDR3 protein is CASSLVFGGAYEQYV. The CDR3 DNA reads TGTGCCAGCAGCTTGGTATTCGGGGGCGCGTACGAGCAGTACGTC.

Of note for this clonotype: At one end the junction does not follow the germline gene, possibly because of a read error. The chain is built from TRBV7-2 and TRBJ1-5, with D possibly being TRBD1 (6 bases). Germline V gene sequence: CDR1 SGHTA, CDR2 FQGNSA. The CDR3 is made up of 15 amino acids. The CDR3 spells CASSENRVSNQPQHF. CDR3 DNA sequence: TGCGCCAGCAGCGAAAACAGGGTAAGCAATCAGCCCCAGCATTTT. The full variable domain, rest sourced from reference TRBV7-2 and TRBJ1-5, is GAGVSQSPSNKVTEKGKDVELRCDPISGHTALYWYRQSLGQGLEFLIYFQGNSAPDKSGLPSDRFSAERTGGSVSTLTIQRTQQEDSAVYLCASSENRVSNQPQHFGDGTRLSIL.

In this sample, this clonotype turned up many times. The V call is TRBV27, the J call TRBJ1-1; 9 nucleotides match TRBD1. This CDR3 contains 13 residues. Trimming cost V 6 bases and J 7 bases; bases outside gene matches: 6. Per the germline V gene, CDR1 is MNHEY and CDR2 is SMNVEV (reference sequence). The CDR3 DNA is TGTGCCAGCAGCCATACAGGGGGCGGTGAAGCTTTCTTT. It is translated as CASSHTGGGEAFF.

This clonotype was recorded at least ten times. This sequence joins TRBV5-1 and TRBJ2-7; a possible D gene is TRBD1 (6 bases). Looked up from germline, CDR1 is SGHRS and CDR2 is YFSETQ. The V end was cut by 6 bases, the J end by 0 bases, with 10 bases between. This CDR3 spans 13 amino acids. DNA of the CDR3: TGCGCCAGCACAGGGGCGAGCTCCTACGAGCAGTACTTC. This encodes CASTGASSYEQYF.

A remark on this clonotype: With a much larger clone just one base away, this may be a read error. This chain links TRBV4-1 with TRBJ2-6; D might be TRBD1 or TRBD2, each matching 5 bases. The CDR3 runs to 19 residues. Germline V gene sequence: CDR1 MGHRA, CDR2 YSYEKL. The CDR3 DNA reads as TGCGCCAGCAGCCCACGACATTTGGGGGTACGCTCTGGGGCCTACGTCCTGACTTTC. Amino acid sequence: CASSPRHLGVRSGAYVLTF.

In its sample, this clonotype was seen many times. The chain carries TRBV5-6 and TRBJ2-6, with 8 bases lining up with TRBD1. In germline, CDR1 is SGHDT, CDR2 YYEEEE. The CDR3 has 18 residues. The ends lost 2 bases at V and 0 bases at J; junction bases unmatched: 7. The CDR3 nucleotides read TGTGCCAGCAGCTTTAGGACAGGGTCTAACTCTGGGGCCAACGTCCTGACTTTC. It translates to CASSFRTGSNSGANVLTF. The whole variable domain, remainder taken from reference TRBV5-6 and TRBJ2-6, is DAGVTQSPTHLIKTRGQQVTLRCSPKSGHDTVSWYQQALGQGPQFIFQYYEEEERQRGNFPDRFSGHQFPNYSSELNVNALLLGDSALYLCASSFRTGSNSGANVLTFGAGSRLTVL.

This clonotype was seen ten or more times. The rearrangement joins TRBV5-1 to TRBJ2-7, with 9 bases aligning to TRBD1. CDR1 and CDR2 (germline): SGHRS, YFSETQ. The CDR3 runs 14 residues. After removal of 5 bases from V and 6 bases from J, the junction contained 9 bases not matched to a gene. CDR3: CASRGGQGFGEQYF. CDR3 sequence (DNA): TGCGCCAGCAGAGGGGGACAGGGATTCGGCGAGCAGTACTTC.

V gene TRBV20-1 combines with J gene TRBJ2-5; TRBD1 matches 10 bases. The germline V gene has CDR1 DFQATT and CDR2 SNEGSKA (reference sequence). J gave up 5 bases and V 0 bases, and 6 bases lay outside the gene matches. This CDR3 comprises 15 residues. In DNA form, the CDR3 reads TGCAGTGCTAGAGACCGGGACAGGGGTCTGGAGACCCAGTACTTC. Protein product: CSARDRDRGLETQYF.